This T cell receptor (beta chain) was found in a study of blood T cell repertoires in COVID-19. As to this clone: Different DNA sequences within this sample yield the same CDR3.

CDR1 and CDR2 (germline): SGHRS, YFSETQ. With V trimmed by 0 bases and J by 2 bases, 0 bases remained unmatched. This CDR3 is 14 amino acids long. Using immunoSEQ multiplex PCR, the repertoire was profiled, and TCRdb retains in-frame clones only, with some absent. The sample has over 200,000 clones, approximately 86% seen once; the top ten hold less than 4%. The sequenced material came from peripheral blood. The clonotype originates from a woman in her twenties or thirties who had recovered from COVID-19. The chain is built from TRBV5-1 and TRBJ1-2; the match to TRBD1 covers 8 bases. CDR3 amino acids: CASSLGQGNYGYTF. The CDR3 nucleotides are TGCGCCAGCAGCTTGGGACAGGGGAACTATGGCTACACCTTC. The complete variable domain, with remaining parts taken from reference TRBV5-1 and TRBJ1-2, reads KAGVTQTPRYLIKTRGQQVTLSCSPISGHRSVSWYQQTPGQGLQFLFEYFSETQRNKGNFPGRFSGRQFSNSRSEMNVSTLELGDSALYLCASSLGQGNYGYTFGSGTRLTVV.